This is a list of T cell receptor beta chains from one sample in a study of cytomegalovirus exposure and HLA in healthy donors. Profiling relied on immunoSEQ multiplex PCR, and the TCRdb table lists in-frame clones only, not all of them. The sample features 55,000 to 80,000 clones, with under 3% in its top ten. What was sequenced was PBMCs. These TCRs come from a man aged 35 to 55 in good health and CMV-seronegative. CDR3s include the opening cysteine and the closing phenylalanine or tryptophan. The order of the fields is J gene, CDR3 length, V gene, CDR3 protein.

j_call: TRBJ1-2
cdr3_length: 16
v_call: TRBV14
cdr3_aa: CASSQFGQGLGGGYTF

j_call: TRBJ2-3
cdr3_length: 17
v_call: TRBV5-5
cdr3_aa: CASSSTTGEVPTDTQYF

j_call: TRBJ1-2
cdr3_length: 16
v_call: TRBV27
cdr3_aa: CASSISERGLVAGYTF

j_call: TRBJ1-6
cdr3_length: 14
v_call: TRBV2
cdr3_aa: CASSVRTEDSPLHF

j_call: TRBJ2-5
cdr3_length: 16
v_call: TRBV6-6
cdr3_aa: CASSTPRLAGEETQYF

j_call: TRBJ2-1
cdr3_length: 13
v_call: TRBV5-4
cdr3_aa: CASSGQKYNEQFF

j_call: TRBJ1-2
cdr3_length: 16
v_call: TRBV11-2
cdr3_aa: CASSSYRGRQGQGYTF

j_call: TRBJ2-7
cdr3_length: 15
v_call: TRBV19
cdr3_aa: CASSRFGTGSYEQYF

j_call: TRBJ2-2
cdr3_length: 17
v_call: TRBV9
cdr3_aa: CASSPVGGGRGTGELFF

j_call: TRBJ2-5
cdr3_length: 15
v_call: TRBV28
cdr3_aa: CASSPAQGAVETQYF

j_call: TRBJ2-2
cdr3_length: 15
v_call: TRBV7-3
cdr3_aa: CASSQGQPNTGELFF

j_call: TRBJ1-1
cdr3_length: 15
v_call: TRBV7-9
cdr3_aa: CASSLRDRGNTEAFF

j_call: TRBJ2-4
cdr3_length: 15
v_call: TRBV7-9
cdr3_aa: CASSSLGGSQNIQYF

j_call: TRBJ1-1
cdr3_length: 12
v_call: TRBV30
cdr3_aa: CAWSGQGTEAFF

j_call: TRBJ2-3
cdr3_length: 14
v_call: TRBV2
cdr3_aa: CASSGRGGTDTQYF

j_call: TRBJ2-7
cdr3_length: 15
v_call: TRBV4-2
cdr3_aa: CASSQGTSGVNEQYF

j_call: TRBJ1-2
cdr3_length: 15
v_call: TRBV2
cdr3_aa: CASSELGGQVYGYTF

j_call: TRBJ2-7
cdr3_length: 13
v_call: TRBV5-1
cdr3_aa: CASSTGGRYEQYF

j_call: TRBJ1-1
cdr3_length: 13
v_call: TRBV28
cdr3_aa: CASSLQANTEAFF

j_call: TRBJ1-2
cdr3_length: 13
v_call: TRBV7-9
cdr3_aa: CASRQGQGYGYTF

j_call: TRBJ2-5
cdr3_length: 16
v_call: TRBV6-1
cdr3_aa: CASSVRQGGGGETQYF

j_call: TRBJ2-1
cdr3_length: 17
v_call: TRBV9
cdr3_aa: CASSVAGGMSSYNEQFF

j_call: TRBJ1-1
cdr3_length: 15
v_call: TRBV7-2
cdr3_aa: CASSFRSSIMTEAFF

j_call: TRBJ1-2
cdr3_length: 15
v_call: TRBV28
cdr3_aa: CASSHAGTDNYGYTF

j_call: TRBJ1-2
cdr3_length: 14
v_call: TRBV19
cdr3_aa: CASSILVTGYGYTF

j_call: TRBJ2-1
cdr3_length: 16
v_call: TRBV9
cdr3_aa: CASSVDPGGSYNEQFF

j_call: TRBJ2-1
cdr3_length: 15
v_call: TRBV29-1
cdr3_aa: CSVGHDRGGYNEQFF

j_call: TRBJ1-2
cdr3_length: 13
v_call: TRBV19
cdr3_aa: CASSPSGHASYTF

j_call: TRBJ2-5
cdr3_length: 11
v_call: TRBV29-1
cdr3_aa: CSVGWEKTQYF

j_call: TRBJ1-1
cdr3_length: 15
v_call: TRBV19
cdr3_aa: CASSPRGSVNTEAFF

j_call: TRBJ2-5
cdr3_length: 14
v_call: TRBV6-5
cdr3_aa: CASSALTSRETQYF

j_call: TRBJ2-2
cdr3_length: 15
v_call: TRBV18
cdr3_aa: CASSPRTGDPGELFF

j_call: TRBJ2-5
cdr3_length: 12
v_call: TRBV5-4
cdr3_aa: CASSLLPETQYF

j_call: TRBJ2-4
cdr3_length: 14
v_call: TRBV7-9
cdr3_aa: CASSITSGRNIQYF

j_call: TRBJ2-7
cdr3_length: 15
v_call: TRBV6-5
cdr3_aa: CASSPSRVLPYEQYF

j_call: TRBJ2-6
cdr3_length: 17
v_call: TRBV6-4
cdr3_aa: CASSVGQGAGGANVLTF

j_call: TRBJ2-7
cdr3_length: 15
v_call: TRBV6-6
cdr3_aa: CASSYSTGGPYEQYF

j_call: TRBJ1-2
cdr3_length: 15
v_call: TRBV6-1
cdr3_aa: CASRAGDGANYGYTF

j_call: TRBJ2-1
cdr3_length: 16
v_call: TRBV5-1
cdr3_aa: CASSSVTSGGYNEQFF

j_call: TRBJ2-5
cdr3_length: 13
v_call: TRBV12-5
cdr3_aa: CASGSGVVETQYF

j_call: TRBJ2-7
cdr3_length: 14
v_call: TRBV5-1
cdr3_aa: CASSGAGSSYEQYF

j_call: TRBJ2-3
cdr3_length: 16
v_call: TRBV9
cdr3_aa: CASSVGASGVTDTQYF

j_call: TRBJ2-7
cdr3_length: 9
v_call: TRBV28
cdr3_aa: CASSLTVYF